This passage covers 25 T cell receptor beta chains from one sample sequenced in a study of neurological immune-mediated disorders. Specified time point: longitudinal time-point 3. Each CDR3 protein is one row after TCRdb ran MiXCR on the 5' RACE reads. The sample consists of 84,000 or so distinct CDR3 sequences, roughly 4.5% of them appearing once. Sequencing was done on a sample of PBMCs. The origin of the receptors is a woman aged 55-69 years with multiple sclerosis.

Ten or more counts support this clonotype. This chain connects TRBV28 to TRBJ2-7; TRBD1 aligns across 9 bases. The germline gives CDR1 MDHEN, CDR2 SYDVKM. This CDR3 contains 13 residues. After removal of 6 bases from V and 7 bases from J, the junction contained 7 bases not matched to a gene. CDR3 DNA: TGTGCCAGCAGGGCCGGGACAGGGCAAGAGCAGTACTTC. Residues: CASRAGTGQEQYF.

In its sample, this clonotype was seen many times. The chain has TRBV3-1 and TRBJ2-5; TRBD2 is a possible D gene (7 bases). CDR3 length: 16 residues. Between the trimmed V and J ends, which lost 1 base and 2 bases, there was a span of 14 bases. Germline V gene sequence: CDR1 LGHDT, CDR2 YNNKEL (reference sequence). Here the CDR3 reads CASSQVVGGQQETQYF. The DNA of the CDR3 is TGTGCCAGCAGCCAAGTCGTCGGGGGGCAACAAGAGACCCAGTACTTC.

In its sample, this clonotype is medium-sized (0.01 to 0.1%). This sequence joins TRBV4-1 and TRBJ2-1, with D perhaps matching TRBD1 or TRBD2 (5 bases each). CDR1 is MGHRA, CDR2 YSYEKL, per germline. V lost 4 bases and J 11 bases, leaving 12 bases between the germline ends. The CDR3 is made up of 12 amino acids. The CDR3 loop reads CASSRPGPKQFF. Written as DNA, the CDR3 is TGCGCCAGCAGCCGTCCGGGACCGAAGCAGTTCTTC.

This clonotype was detected many times. Here the CDR3 DNA reads TGCGCCAGCAGTGAGAATCGGGCGGGGCAGTACTTC. Translating it yields CASSENRAGQYF. The chain employs TRBV10-1 and TRBJ2-7; possibly TRBD2 for D (5 bases). This CDR3 is 12 amino acids long. Trimming removed 2 bases at V and 9 bases at J, with 11 bases between. From germline, CDR1 is WNHNN and CDR2 SYGVQD (reference sequence).

Ten or more counts support this clonotype. The chain is built from TRBV27 and TRBJ1-1; TRBD1 matches 8 bases. Germline V gene data show CDR1 as MNHEY and CDR2 as SMNVEV (reference sequence). The V segment lost 6 bases and the J segment 1 base; nucleotides outside the gene matches: 10. The CDR3 runs to 16 residues. The CDR3 spells CASSSLTGGRNTEAFF. CDR3 nucleotide sequence: TGTGCCAGCAGCTCATTAACAGGGGGACGGAACACTGAAGCTTTCTTT.

This clonotype showed up many times. This chain connects TRBV3-1 to TRBJ2-4, with D tentatively TRBD1 (5 bases). The germline V and J ends were trimmed by 0 bases and 7 bases, with 16 bases remaining between them. The CDR3 contains 16 residues. CDR1 and CDR2 from the germline V gene are LGHDT and YNNKEL (reference sequence). This CDR3 is CASSQDLGLYRNIQYF. CDR3 DNA sequence: TGTGCCAGCAGCCAAGATCTAGGGCTTTACAGGAACATTCAGTACTTC.

This clonotype was found many times. This chain joins TRBV10-3 and TRBJ2-5, with 8 bases that match TRBD1. Per germline, CDR1 ENHRY and CDR2 SYGVKD. The length of the CDR3 is 14 residues. The trim removed 1 base at V and 5 bases at J, leaving 3 bases unmatched. CDR3 region: CAISEFDRGETQYF. The CDR3 DNA follows: TGTGCCATCAGTGAGTTCGACAGGGGTGAGACCCAGTACTTC.

This clonotype was counted ten times or more. V and J are TRBV7-6 and TRBJ1-5, with a tentative D call TRBD1 (5 bases). Germline CDR1 and CDR2: SGHVS and FNYEAQ. This CDR3 is built from 15 residues. Trimming removed 4 bases at V and 0 bases at J, with 10 bases between. The CDR3: CASSSLGGSNQPQHF. CDR3 nucleotide sequence: TGTGCCAGCAGCTCCCTTGGGGGTAGCAATCAGCCCCAGCATTTT. Supplemented by reference TRBV7-6 and TRBJ1-5, the full variable domain reads GAGVSQSPRYKVTKRGQDVALRCDPISGHVSLYWYRQALGQGPEFLTYFNYEAQQDKSGLPNDRFSAERPEGSISTLTIQRTEQRDSAMYRCASSSLGGSNQPQHFGDGTRLSIL.

Ten or more counts support this clonotype. The V gene is TRBV25-1, the J gene TRBJ2-5; TRBD1 might be the D (5 bases). The germline V gene has CDR1 MGHDK and CDR2 SYGVNS. The CDR3 totals 15 residues. V lost 1 base, J lost 0 bases, and 9 bases lay in between. Here the CDR3 DNA reads TGTGCCAGCAGTGAATGGAAGGGGAACCAAGAGACCCAGTACTTC. Translating it yields CASSEWKGNQETQYF.

This clonotype was observed at least ten times. The chain employs TRBV5-1 and TRBJ2-1; the match to TRBD2 covers 10 bases. Germline-derived CDR1 and CDR2 are SGHRS and YFSETQ. V was pared by 0 bases and J by 0 bases, with 9 bases of the junction left unmatched. The CDR3 is 19 residues long. The CDR3 DNA is TGCGCCAGCAGCTTGGCCTGGCTAGCGGGGGATAGCTCCTACAATGAGCAGTTCTTC. Translated: CASSLAWLAGDSSYNEQFF.

This clonotype was detected many times. The chain employs TRBV7-6 and TRBJ2-3; D tentatively fits TRBD1 or TRBD2 (6 bases each). V was cut by 4 bases and J by 0 bases, with 14 bases left in between. This CDR3 region has 16 residues. In germline, CDR1 is SGHVS, CDR2 FNYEAQ. CDR3 sequence: CASSSGAGTSTDTQYF. The CDR3 DNA reads TGTGCCAGCAGCTCGGGGGCCGGGACTAGCACAGATACGCAGTATTTT.

This clonotype occurred many times. V and J are TRBV5-6 and TRBJ1-2; D not resolved. CDR1 is SGHDT, CDR2 YYEEEE, per germline. The length of the CDR3 is 13 residues. V was shortened by 6 bases and J by 5 bases, with 14 bases between the two germline ends. The CDR3 nucleotides are TGTGCCAGCACCCCGGGTGGGTTTTATGGCTACACCTTC. Translating it yields CASTPGGFYGYTF.

Details on this clonotype: A read error may explain this, as a much larger clone is one base away. V is TRBV20-1 and J is TRBJ1-1, with D perhaps matching TRBD1 (5 bases). The CDR3 contains 12 residues. Trimming cost V 3 bases and J 9 bases, with 14 bases left between them. Germline CDR1 and CDR2: DFQATT and SNEGSKA (reference sequence). The CDR3 sequence is CSASDWGKQAFF. The CDR3 DNA sequence: TGCAGTGCTAGTGATTGGGGGAAACAAGCTTTCTTT.

This clonotype was seen repeatedly, ten times or more. The chain's CDR3 is CASSLALDRGETQYF. CDR3 in DNA: TGCGCCAGCAGCTTGGCCTTGGACAGGGGAGAGACCCAGTACTTC. This chain connects TRBV5-1 to TRBJ2-5; 9 bases fit TRBD1. This CDR3 contains 15 residues. V dropped 0 bases and J dropped 4; count of bases not matched to a gene: 4. Germline V gene lookup returns CDR1 SGHRS and CDR2 YFSETQ.

This clonotype was recorded many times. The gene calls are TRBV11-2 and TRBJ2-5; 11 bases are a match to TRBD2. The ends lost 1 base at V and 5 bases at J; junction bases unmatched: 6. This CDR3 comprises 16 residues. Per germline, CDR1 SGHAT and CDR2 FQNNGV. The DNA for the CDR3 is TGTGCCAGCAGCTTAGGGGCTCTAGCGGGGGGTGAGACCCAGTACTTC. The encoded protein is CASSLGALAGGETQYF. Filled out from reference TRBV11-2 and TRBJ2-5, the complete variable domain reads EAGVAQSPRYKIIEKRQSVAFWCNPISGHATLYWYQQILGQGPKLLIQFQNNGVVDDSQLPKDRFSAERLKGVDSTLKIQPAKLEDSAVYLCASSLGALAGGETQYFGPGTRLLVL.

This clonotype showed up many times. The V gene is TRBV5-1, the J gene TRBJ2-7; possibly TRBD1 for D (6 bases). CDR1 and CDR2 (germline): SGHRS, YFSETQ. Trimming removed 4 bases at V and 3 bases at J, with 8 bases between. This CDR3 has 12 residues. Here the CDR3 reads CASSRDIYEQYF. As DNA, the CDR3 is TGCGCCAGCAGCCGGGACATCTACGAGCAGTACTTC.

This clonotype was recorded at least ten times. The chain combines TRBV5-1 with TRBJ2-2, with 8 bases fitting TRBD2. After removal of 8 bases from V and 4 bases from J, the junction contained 7 bases not matched to a gene. The germline CDR1 and CDR2 sequences are SGHRS and YFSETQ. This CDR3 is 14 amino acids long. DNA of the CDR3: TGCGCCAGGATTACGGGAGGGTCCACCGGGGAGCTGTTTTTT. Protein: CARITGGSTGELFF.

This clonotype was observed many times. The chain has TRBV10-3 and TRBJ1-1; D is unresolved. Trimming stripped 6 bases from V and 0 bases from J, with 8 bases between. Germline CDR1 is ENHRY and CDR2 is SYGVKD. There are 13 residues in the CDR3. The CDR3 region has the DNA TGTGCCATCAGGGAACTGATGAACACTGAAGCTTTCTTT. Protein sequence: CAIRELMNTEAFF.

This clonotype was seen repeatedly, ten times or more. The chain employs TRBV15 and TRBJ2-5; D is ambiguous. V was clipped by 5 bases and J by 3 bases, with 13 bases between them. The CDR3 runs 14 residues. Germline V gene sequence: CDR1 LNHNV, CDR2 YYDKDF (reference sequence). The CDR3: CATSYAGGEETQYF. The CDR3, as DNA: TGTGCCACCAGCTATGCCGGCGGTGAAGAGACCCAGTACTTC.

This clonotype occurred many times. This chain links TRBV20-1 with TRBJ2-1, with TRBD2 as a possible D gene (6 bases). Trimming left V 5 bases short and J 9 bases short, with 17 bases between. Germline V gene lookup returns CDR1 DFQATT and CDR2 SNEGSKA (reference sequence). The CDR3 is 13 residues long. The CDR3 DNA sequence: TGCAGTGCTCCGACCTTACTAGCCTCTGAGCAGTTCTTC. It specifies CSAPTLLASEQFF.

This clonotype came up many times. The CDR3 sequence is CASSKDRGGTQYF. CDR3 nucleotides: TGTGCCAGCAGCAAGGACAGGGGAGGGACCCAGTACTTC. The chain employs TRBV28 and TRBJ2-5, with 9 nucleotides matching TRBD1. The CDR3 covers 13 residues. CDR1 is MDHEN and CDR2 is SYDVKM in the germline V gene. V gave up 6 bases and J gave up 7 bases; unmatched junction bases: 6.

This clonotype was detected ten times or more. The chain has TRBV9 and TRBJ2-2; D ambiguous. V gave up 4 bases and J gave up 8 bases, with 9 bases separating them. The CDR3 is made up of 12 amino acids. Germline V CDR1 and CDR2: SGDLS, YYNGEE. CDR3 amino acids: CASSTYWGELFF. In nucleotides, the CDR3 is TGTGCCAGCAGCACCTACTGGGGGGAGCTGTTTTTT.

This clonotype has at least ten counts. The chain links TRBV24-1 to TRBJ2-5, with a weak D call TRBD2 (5 bases). The ends were cut back, 4 bases at V and 0 bases at J, with 8 bases in the middle. There are 14 residues in the CDR3. CDR1 and CDR2 (germline): KGHDR, SFDVKD. The CDR3, as DNA: TGTGCCACCAGTGACCCGGGGTACCAAGAGACCCAGTACTTC. It translates to CATSDPGYQETQYF.

To note about this clonotype: A read error is possible here, since a much larger clone lies one base away. V is TRBV20-1 and J is TRBJ2-5; no definite D call. Trimming cost V 6 bases and J 6 bases, with 8 bases left between them. Germline CDR1 reads DFQATT; CDR2 reads SNEGSKA (reference sequence). There are 10 residues in the CDR3. The CDR3 bases are TGCAGTGCCAGGCAGAAGACCCAGTACTTC. This translates into CSARQKTQYF.

The table lists this clonotype with many counts. The chain is built from TRBV7-2 and TRBJ2-1, with TRBD2 as a possible D gene (5 bases). CDR3 length: 13 residues. Trimming pared 3 bases from V and 6 bases from J, leaving 9 bases between. CDR1 and CDR2 from the germline V gene are SGHTA and FQGNSA. CDR3 coding DNA: TGTGCCAGCAGCTTCGGGATGGGCAATGAGCAGTTCTTC. This translates into CASSFGMGNEQFF. Drawing the rest from reference TRBV7-2 and TRBJ2-1, the complete variable domain is GAGVSQSPSNKVTEKGKDVELRCDPISGHTALYWYRQSLGQGLEFLIYFQGNSAPDKSGLPSDRFSAERTGGSVSTLTIQRTQQEDSAVYLCASSFGMGNEQFFGPGTRLTVL.